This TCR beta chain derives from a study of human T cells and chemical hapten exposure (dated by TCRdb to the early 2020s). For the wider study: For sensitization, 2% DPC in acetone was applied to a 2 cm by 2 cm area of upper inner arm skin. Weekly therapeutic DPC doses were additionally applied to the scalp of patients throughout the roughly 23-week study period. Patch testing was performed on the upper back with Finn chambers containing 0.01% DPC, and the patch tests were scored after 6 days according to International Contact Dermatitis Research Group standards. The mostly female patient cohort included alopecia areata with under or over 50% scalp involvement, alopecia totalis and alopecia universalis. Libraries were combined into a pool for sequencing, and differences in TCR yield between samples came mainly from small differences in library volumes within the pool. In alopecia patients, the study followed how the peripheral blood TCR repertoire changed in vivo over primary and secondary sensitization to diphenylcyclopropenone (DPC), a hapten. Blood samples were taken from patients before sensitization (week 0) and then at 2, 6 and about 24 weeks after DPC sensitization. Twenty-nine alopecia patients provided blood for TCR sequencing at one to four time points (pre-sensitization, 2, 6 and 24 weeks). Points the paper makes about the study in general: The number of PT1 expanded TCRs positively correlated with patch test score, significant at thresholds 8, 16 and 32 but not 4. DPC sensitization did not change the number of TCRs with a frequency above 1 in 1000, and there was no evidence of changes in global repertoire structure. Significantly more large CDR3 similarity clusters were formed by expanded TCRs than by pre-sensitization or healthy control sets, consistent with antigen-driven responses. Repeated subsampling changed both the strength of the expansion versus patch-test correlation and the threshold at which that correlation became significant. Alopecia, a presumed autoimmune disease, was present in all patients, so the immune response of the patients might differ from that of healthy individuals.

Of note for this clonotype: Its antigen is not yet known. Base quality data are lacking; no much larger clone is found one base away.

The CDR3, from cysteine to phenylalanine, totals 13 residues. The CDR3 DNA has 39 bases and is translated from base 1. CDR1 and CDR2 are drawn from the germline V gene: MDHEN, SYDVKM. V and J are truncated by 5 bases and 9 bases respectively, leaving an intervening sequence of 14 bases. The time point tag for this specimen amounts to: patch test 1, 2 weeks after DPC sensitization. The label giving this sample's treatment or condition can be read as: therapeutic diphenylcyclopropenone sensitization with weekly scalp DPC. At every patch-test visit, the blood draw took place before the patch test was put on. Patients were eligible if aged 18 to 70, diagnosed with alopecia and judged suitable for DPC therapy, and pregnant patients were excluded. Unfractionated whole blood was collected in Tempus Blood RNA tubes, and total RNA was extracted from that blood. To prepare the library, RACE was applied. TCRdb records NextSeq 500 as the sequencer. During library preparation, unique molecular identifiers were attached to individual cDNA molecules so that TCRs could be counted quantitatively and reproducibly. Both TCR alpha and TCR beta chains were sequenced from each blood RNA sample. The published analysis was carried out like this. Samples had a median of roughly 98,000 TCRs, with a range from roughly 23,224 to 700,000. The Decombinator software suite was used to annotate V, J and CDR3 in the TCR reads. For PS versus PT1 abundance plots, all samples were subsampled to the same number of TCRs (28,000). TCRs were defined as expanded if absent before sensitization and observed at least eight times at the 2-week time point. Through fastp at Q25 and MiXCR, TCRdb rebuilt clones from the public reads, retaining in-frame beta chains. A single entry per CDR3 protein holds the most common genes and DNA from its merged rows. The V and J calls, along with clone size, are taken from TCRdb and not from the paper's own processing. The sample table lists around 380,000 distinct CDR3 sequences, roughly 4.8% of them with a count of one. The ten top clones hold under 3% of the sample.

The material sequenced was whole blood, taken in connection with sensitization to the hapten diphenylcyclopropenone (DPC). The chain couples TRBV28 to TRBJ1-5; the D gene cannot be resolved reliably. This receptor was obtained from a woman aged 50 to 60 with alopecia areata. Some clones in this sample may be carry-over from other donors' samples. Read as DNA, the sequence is TGTGCCAGCAGTCCCCGCCTGGTTCTGCCCCAGCATTTT. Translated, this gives CASSPRLVLPQHF.